This note documents a single T cell receptor beta chain sequence. The CDR3 consists of 17 residues. Per the germline V gene, CDR1 is WSHSY and CDR2 is SAAADI. Trimming pared 0 bases from V and 3 bases from J, leaving 18 bases between. This sample was included in a study of shared T cell receptors in the human thymus. Libraries were prepared by immunoSEQ multiplex PCR; TCRdb keeps only in-frame clonotypes and omits some of them. The table lists some 660,000 clones, 80% to 90% of them singletons, with about 0.0094% in the top ten. The sample was also reused in another study, on human thymus T cells. That work adds: Related research reported highly overlapping thymic repertoires among unrelated individuals.

The rearrangement joins TRBV10-2 to TRBJ2-7; TRBD1 might be the D (6 bases). The source material was thymocytes. The TCR sequence derives from a boy in the first two years of life with a congenital heart defect. CDR3 sequence (DNA): TGCGCCAGCAGTGAGTCGAAACGTGGGGGCAGGGGCTACGAGCAGTACTTC. This translates into CASSESKRGGRGYEQYF.